This T cell receptor (beta chain) was captured by sequencing in a study of blood T cells in healthy people across ages. CDR1 is KGHSH, CDR2 LQKENI, per germline. The CDR3 contains 12 residues. The V gene end was trimmed by 6 bases and the J gene end by 6 bases; junction bases not matched to a gene: 4. A second PCR, run for roughly 7 to 12 cycles, used a sample-barcoded 5' primer plus a J-beta primer mix. TCRdb passed the 5' RACE reads through MiXCR, listing each CDR3 protein once. The sample yields about 1.4 million distinct CDR3 sequences, 45% to 70% seen once. The receptor was isolated from a man younger than 35 in good health. The V and J genes are TRBV18 and TRBJ1-1, with 7 bases lining up with TRBD1. Material: blood. The CDR3, as DNA: TGTGCCAGCTCCAACAGGGGACCTGAAGCTTTCTTT. Translation: CASSNRGPEAFF. Full variable domain (missing parts from reference TRBV18 and TRBJ1-1): NAGVMQNPRHLVRRRGQEARLRCSPMKGHSHVYWYRQLPEEGLKFMVYLQKENIIDESGMPKERFSAEFPKEGPSILRIQQVVRGDSAAYFCASSNRGPEAFFGQGTRLTVV.